Sequencing of this TCR beta chain was carried out in a study of blood T cell repertoires in COVID-19. About the study: T cells, B-cell-depleted T cells, or PBMCs provided the cDNA or gDNA that served as material.

This clone was observed once. The protocol was immunoSEQ multiplex PCR, while the TCRdb copy is restricted to in-frame clones and leaves out a portion. This table has fewer than 70,000 clones, 78% appearing once. The sequence was collected from a human donor in a cohort sampled during active COVID-19. The sequencing sample was made of peripheral blood.

The CDR3 DNA is TGTGCCAGCAGTTTTGCAGGGGCTAATGAAAAACTGTTTTTT. Its translation is CASSFAGANEKLFF. The chain links TRBV28 to TRBJ1-4; D is perhaps TRBD1 (6 bases). CDR3 length: 14 amino acids. Germline V gene lookup returns CDR1 MDHEN and CDR2 SYDVKM. Trimming stripped 3 bases from V and 3 bases from J, with 8 bases between.